The clone carrying this T cell receptor beta chain occurred a few times. This sample is part of a study of Graves' ophthalmopathy and Graves' hyperthyroidism. Transcripts of RNA were the source for amplifying TCR beta CDR3 regions. HTBI primers primed a first-round RT-PCR, and a second-round multiplex PCR followed. TCRdb re-analysed the multiplex PCR reads in MiXCR, keeping a single row per CDR3 protein. The sample carries about 150,000 distinct CDR3 sequences, roughly 37% recorded once. This clonotype was sampled from a woman aged 40 to 55 with Graves' ophthalmopathy. Sequencing was performed on peripheral blood.

The DNA for the CDR3 is TGTGCCAGCAGTCCTACAGGGCCCTTAGCCAAAAACATTCAGTACTTC. It yields the protein CASSPTGPLAKNIQYF. The chain is built from TRBV6-1 and TRBJ2-4, with D tentatively TRBD1 (6 bases). The CDR3 consists of 16 residues. Germline CDR1 MNHNS, CDR2 SASEGT. V lost 5 bases and J 0 bases, leaving 14 bases between the germline ends.